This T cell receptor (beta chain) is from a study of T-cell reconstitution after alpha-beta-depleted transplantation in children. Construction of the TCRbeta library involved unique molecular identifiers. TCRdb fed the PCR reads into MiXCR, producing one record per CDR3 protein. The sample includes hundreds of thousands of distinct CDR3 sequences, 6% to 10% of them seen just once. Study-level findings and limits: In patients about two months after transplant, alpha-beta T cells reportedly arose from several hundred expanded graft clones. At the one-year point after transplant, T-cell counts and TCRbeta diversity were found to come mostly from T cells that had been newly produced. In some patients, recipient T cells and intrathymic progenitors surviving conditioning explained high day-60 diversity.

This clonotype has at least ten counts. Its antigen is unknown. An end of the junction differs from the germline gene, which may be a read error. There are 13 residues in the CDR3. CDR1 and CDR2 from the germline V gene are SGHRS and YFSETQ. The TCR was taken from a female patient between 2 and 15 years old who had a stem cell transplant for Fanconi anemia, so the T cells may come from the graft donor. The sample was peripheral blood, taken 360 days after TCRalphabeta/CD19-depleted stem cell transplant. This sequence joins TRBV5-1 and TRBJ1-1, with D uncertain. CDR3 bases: TGCGCCAGCTGCTTCGGAGGGAACACTGAAGCTTTCTTT. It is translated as CASCFGGNTEAFF.